This TCR beta chain appears in the sequencing data of a study of early T cells in non-severe SARS-CoV-2 infection. Study-level information: The authors sequenced bulk RNA from unsorted whole blood, leaving chains unpaired.

TCRdb redid the calling of the 5' RACE reads with MiXCR, one entry per CDR3 protein. The sample has 83,000 or so distinct CDR3 sequences, 8% to 13% seen once. Study findings and constraints: VDJdb matching skewed toward anti-spike CD8 responses, missing private and CD4 specificities.

This clonotype was counted a single time. Antigen unknown. Sequencing used whole blood, obtained at baseline. The receptor's source is an adult who was a healthcare worker with PCR-confirmed SARS-CoV-2 infection or an uninfected control (not recorded which).

CDR3 loop: CASSPDRLGYIYGYTF. DNA of the CDR3: TGTGCCAGCAGCCCCGATCGACTGGGGTACATCTATGGCTACACCTTC. This sequence joins TRBV11-2 and TRBJ1-2; no firm D call. The V end was cut by 5 bases, the J end by 4 bases, with 20 bases between. The CDR3 has 16 amino acids. The germline V gene encodes CDR1 SGHAT and CDR2 FQNNGV.